The sequence of this T cell receptor (beta chain) was determined in a study of tumor-infiltrating lymphocytes in primary liver carcinoma. Across the study: Sample yields, roughly 3.5 to 7.13 million productive TCRbeta reads, were similar across the tissue types.

This clonotype appeared a single time. Its antigen is undetermined. TCR beta cDNA was reverse-transcribed from roughly 520 ng of total RNA. The reaction used a constant-region primer and ProtoScript II reverse transcriptase. Libraries covering TCR beta were generated through three nested multiplex PCR rounds (using a slightly modified ARM-PCR). Forward primers for TRBV1-TRBV30 and a C-beta reverse primer served the first two PCR rounds, at around 9 cycles each. TCRdb reprocessed the multiplex PCR reads via MiXCR and lists one record per CDR3 protein. The sample includes fewer than 350,000 distinct CDR3 sequences, 50% to 70% seen only once; the top ten take about 8.4%. Researchers drew blood RNA from unsorted whole blood and extracted germline DNA as well. HBV chronically infected the treatment-naive patients. The authors collected around 3.9 milliliters of peripheral blood before surgery. Trimming removed 5 bases from V and 1 base from J, with 6 bases in between. Germline CDR1 is SGHRS and CDR2 is YFSETQ. CDR3 length: 13 amino acids.

General observations from the study: Tumors had a significantly higher top-250-clone fraction than blood (p = 0.039).

The TCR comes from a man aged 35 to 55 with primary liver carcinoma and hepatitis B virus infection. The sequenced material came from peripheral blood. V gene TRBV5-1 combines with J gene TRBJ2-2; no reliable D call. The chain's CDR3 is CASRKQNTGELFF. In DNA, the CDR3 is TGCGCCAGCAGAAAACAGAACACCGGGGAGCTGTTTTTT.